One and the same sample provided the 3 T cell receptor beta chains below, sequenced in a study of blood T cell repertoires in COVID-19. Generated by immunoSEQ multiplex PCR, the TCRdb table keeps only in-frame clones and is missing some. The data hold approximately 120,000 clones, with approximately 90% observed a single time. Specimen: peripheral blood. Every receptor here comes from a human donor in a cohort sampled during active COVID-19.

This clone was counted a few times. The rearrangement links TRBV4-1 to TRBJ1-2; D uncertain. In germline, CDR1 is MGHRA, CDR2 YSYEKL. CDR3 size: 15 residues. Trimming shortened V by 2 bases and J by 4 bases, and 14 bases separated the two germline ends. The CDR3 is CASSQYSGQFYGYTF. The CDR3, as DNA: TGCGCCAGCAGCCAATATTCTGGGCAGTTCTATGGCTACACCTTC.

This chain connects TRBV6-5 to TRBJ2-7, with unresolved D. V was clipped by 6 bases and J by 6 bases, with 15 bases between them. CDR1 MNHEY and CDR2 SVGAGI come from the germline V gene. CDR3 length: 13 residues. The CDR3 DNA reads as TGTGCCAGCAGCCAAACTGTGGTCCGCGAGCAGTACTTC. This encodes CASSQTVVREQYF.

The chain combines TRBV19 with TRBJ2-3, with 10 nucleotides matching TRBD1. Germline lookup yields CDR1 LNHDA and CDR2 SQIVND (reference sequence). Trimming at V came to 5 bases and at J to 8 bases, leaving 4 bases not matched to a gene. The CDR3 has 13 amino acids. The CDR3 DNA is TGTGCCAGTAGTCCTGGGACAGGGGTTACGCAGTATTTT. Translation: CASSPGTGVTQYF.